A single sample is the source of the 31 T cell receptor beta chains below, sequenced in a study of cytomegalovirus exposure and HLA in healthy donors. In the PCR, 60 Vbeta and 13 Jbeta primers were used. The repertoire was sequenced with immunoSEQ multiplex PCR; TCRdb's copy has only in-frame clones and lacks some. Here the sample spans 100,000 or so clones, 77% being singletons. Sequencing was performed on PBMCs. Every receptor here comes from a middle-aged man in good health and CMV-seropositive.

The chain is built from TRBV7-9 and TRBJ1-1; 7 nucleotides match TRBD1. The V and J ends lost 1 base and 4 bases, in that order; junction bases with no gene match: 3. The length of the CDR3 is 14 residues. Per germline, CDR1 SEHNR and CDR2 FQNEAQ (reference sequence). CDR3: CASSLEGAGTEAFF. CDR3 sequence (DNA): TGTGCCAGCAGCTTAGAGGGGGCTGGCACTGAAGCTTTCTTT.

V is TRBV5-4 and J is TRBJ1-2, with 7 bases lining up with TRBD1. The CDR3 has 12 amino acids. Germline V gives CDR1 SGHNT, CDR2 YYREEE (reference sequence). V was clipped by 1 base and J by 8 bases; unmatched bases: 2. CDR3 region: CASSLMGQGYTF. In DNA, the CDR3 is TGTGCCAGCAGCTTGATGGGACAGGGCTACACCTTC. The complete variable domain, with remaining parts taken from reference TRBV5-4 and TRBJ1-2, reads ETGVTQSPTHLIKTRGQQVTLRCSSQSGHNTVSWYQQALGQGPQFIFQYYREEENGRGNFPPRFSGLQFPNYSSELNVNALELDDSALYLCASSLMGQGYTFGSGTRLTVV.

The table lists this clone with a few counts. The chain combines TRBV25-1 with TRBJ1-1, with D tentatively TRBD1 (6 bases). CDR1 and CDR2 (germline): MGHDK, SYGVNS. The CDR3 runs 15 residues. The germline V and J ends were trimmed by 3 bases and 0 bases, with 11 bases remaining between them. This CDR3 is CASSDGTYLNTEAFF. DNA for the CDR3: TGTGCCAGCAGTGACGGGACATACCTGAACACTGAAGCTTTCTTT.

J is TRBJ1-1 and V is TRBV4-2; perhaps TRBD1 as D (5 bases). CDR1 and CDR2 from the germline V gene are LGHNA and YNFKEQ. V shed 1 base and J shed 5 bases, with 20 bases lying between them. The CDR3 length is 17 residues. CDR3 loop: CASSQVPVGGYGTEAFF. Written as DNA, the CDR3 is TGTGCCAGCAGCCAAGTACCCGTGGGGGGGTATGGGACTGAAGCTTTCTTT.

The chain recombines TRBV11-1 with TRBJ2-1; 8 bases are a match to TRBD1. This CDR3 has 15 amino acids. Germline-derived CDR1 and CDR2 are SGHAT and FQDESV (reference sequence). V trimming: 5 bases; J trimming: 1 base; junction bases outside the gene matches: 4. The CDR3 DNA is TGTGCCAGCAGCACACGGACAGGGTCCTACAATGAGCAGTTCTTC. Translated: CASSTRTGSYNEQFF.

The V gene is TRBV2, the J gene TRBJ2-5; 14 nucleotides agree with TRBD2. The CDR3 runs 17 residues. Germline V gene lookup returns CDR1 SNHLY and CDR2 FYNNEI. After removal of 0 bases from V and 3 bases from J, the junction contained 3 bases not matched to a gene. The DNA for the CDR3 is TGTGCCAGCAGTGAAGCGGGACTAGCGGGGGACAAAGAGACCCAGTACTTC. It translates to CASSEAGLAGDKETQYF.

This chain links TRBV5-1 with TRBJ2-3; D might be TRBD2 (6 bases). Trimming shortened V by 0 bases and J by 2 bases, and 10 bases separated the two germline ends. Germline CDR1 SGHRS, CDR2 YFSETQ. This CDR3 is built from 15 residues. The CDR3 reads CASSLGAGLTDTQYF. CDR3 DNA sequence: TGCGCCAGCAGCTTGGGTGCGGGACTCACAGATACGCAGTATTTT.

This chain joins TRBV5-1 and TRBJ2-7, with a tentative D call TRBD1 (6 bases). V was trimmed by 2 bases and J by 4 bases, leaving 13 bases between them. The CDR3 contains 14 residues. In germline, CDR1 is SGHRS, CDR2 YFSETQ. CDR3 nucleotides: TGCGCCAGCAGCTTATCTACAGGGTCGTACGAGCAGTACTTC. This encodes CASSLSTGSYEQYF.

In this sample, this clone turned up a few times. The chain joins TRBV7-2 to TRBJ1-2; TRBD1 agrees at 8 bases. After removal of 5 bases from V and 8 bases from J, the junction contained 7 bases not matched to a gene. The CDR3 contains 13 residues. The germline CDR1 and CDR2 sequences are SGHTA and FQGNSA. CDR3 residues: CASSPDRAGGYTF. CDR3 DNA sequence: TGTGCCAGCAGCCCGGACAGGGCGGGAGGCTACACCTTC. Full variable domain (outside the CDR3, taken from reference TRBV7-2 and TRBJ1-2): GAGVSQSPSNKVTEKGKDVELRCDPISGHTALYWYRQSLGQGLEFLIYFQGNSAPDKSGLPSDRFSAERTGGSVSTLTIQRTQQEDSAVYLCASSPDRAGGYTFGSGTRLTVV.

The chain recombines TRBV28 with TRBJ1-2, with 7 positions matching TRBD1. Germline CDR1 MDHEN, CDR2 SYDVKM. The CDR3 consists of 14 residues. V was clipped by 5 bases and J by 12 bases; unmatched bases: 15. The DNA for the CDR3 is TGTGCCAGCAGTCCCATCACGGGATTAGGGGGCCACACCTTC. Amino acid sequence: CASSPITGLGGHTF.

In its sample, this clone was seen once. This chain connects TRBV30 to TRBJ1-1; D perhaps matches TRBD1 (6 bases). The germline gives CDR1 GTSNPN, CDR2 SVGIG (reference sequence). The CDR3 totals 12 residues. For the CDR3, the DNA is TGTGCGTACACGACAGGGAACACTGAAGCTTTCTTT. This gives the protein CAYTTGNTEAFF.

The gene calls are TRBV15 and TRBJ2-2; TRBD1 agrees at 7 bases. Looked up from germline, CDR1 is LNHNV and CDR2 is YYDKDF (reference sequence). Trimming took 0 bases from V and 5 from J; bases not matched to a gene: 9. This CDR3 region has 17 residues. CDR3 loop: CATSRDRGRGPTGELFF. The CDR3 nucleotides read TGTGCCACCAGCAGAGATCGGGGAAGGGGGCCGACCGGGGAGCTGTTTTTT.

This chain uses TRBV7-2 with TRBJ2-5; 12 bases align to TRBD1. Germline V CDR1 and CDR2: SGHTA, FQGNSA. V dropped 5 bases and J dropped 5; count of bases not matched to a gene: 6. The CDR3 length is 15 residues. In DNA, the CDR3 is TGTGCCAGCAGCCTAGGGACAGGGGGCGGGGAGACCCAGTACTTC. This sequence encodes CASSLGTGGGETQYF.

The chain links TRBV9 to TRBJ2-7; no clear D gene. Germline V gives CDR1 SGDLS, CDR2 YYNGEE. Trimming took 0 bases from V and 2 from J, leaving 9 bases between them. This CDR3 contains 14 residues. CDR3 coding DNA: TGTGCCAGCAGCGTAGGTCCTAGAACCTACGAGCAGTACTTC. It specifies CASSVGPRTYEQYF.

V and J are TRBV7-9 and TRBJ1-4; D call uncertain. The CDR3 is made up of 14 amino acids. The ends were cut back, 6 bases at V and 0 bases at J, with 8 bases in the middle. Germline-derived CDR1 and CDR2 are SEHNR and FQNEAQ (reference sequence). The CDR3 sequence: CASSRSATNEKLFF. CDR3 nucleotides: TGTGCCAGCAGTCGTTCGGCAACTAATGAAAAACTGTTTTTT.

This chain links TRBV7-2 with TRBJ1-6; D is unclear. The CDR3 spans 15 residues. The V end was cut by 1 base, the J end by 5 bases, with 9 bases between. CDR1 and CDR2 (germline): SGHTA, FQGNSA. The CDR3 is CASSLGAVNNSPLHF. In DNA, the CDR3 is TGTGCCAGCAGCTTAGGGGCAGTTAATAATTCACCCCTCCACTTT.

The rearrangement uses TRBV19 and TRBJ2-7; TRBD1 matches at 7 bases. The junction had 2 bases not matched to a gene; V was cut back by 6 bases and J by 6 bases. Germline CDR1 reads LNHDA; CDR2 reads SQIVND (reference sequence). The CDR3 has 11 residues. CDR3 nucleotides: TGTGCCAGTAGAACAGGGGTCGAGCAGTACTTC. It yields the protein CASRTGVEQYF.

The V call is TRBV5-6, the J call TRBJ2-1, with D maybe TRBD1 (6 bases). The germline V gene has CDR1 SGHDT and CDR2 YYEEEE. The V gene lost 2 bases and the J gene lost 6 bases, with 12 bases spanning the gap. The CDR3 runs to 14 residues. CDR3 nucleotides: TGTGCCAGCAGCTTCTTACGGACAGCCAATGAGCAGTTCTTC. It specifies CASSFLRTANEQFF.

The CDR3 sequence: CASSQAGINNVIYTEAFF. The CDR3 nucleotides read TGTGCCAGCAGCCAAGCAGGGATCAATAATGTTATTTACACTGAAGCTTTCTTT. The V gene is TRBV14, the J gene TRBJ1-1; perhaps TRBD1 as D (5 bases). The CDR3 totals 18 residues. The germline CDR1 and CDR2 sequences are SGHDN and FVKESK. With 1 base removed from V and 3 bases from J, the gap between germline ends came to 21 bases.

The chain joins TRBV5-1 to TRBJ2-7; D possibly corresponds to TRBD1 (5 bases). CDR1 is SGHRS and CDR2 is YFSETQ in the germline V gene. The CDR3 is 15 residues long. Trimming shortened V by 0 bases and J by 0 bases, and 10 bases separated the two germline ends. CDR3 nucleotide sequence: TGCGCCAGCAGCTTGGCCGTGGGGCCCTCCTACGAGCAGTACTTC. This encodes CASSLAVGPSYEQYF.

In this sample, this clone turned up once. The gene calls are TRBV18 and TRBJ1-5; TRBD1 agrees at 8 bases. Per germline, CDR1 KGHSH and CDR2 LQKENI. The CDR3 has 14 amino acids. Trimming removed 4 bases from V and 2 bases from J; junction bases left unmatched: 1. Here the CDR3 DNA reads TGTGCCAGCTCACTGACAGGGGGCAATCAGCCCCAGCATTTT. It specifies CASSLTGGNQPQHF.

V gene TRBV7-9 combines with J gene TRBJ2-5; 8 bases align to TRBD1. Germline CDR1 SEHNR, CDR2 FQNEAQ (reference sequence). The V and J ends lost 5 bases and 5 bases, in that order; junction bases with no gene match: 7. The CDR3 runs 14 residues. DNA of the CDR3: TGTGCCAGCAGCGATGGGACAGGCCCTGAGACCCAGTACTTC. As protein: CASSDGTGPETQYF.

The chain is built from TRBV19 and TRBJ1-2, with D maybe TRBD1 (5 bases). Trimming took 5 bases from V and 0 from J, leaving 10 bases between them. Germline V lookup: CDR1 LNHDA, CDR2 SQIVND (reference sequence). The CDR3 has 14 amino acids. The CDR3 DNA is TGTGCCAGTAGTTTGACAGCCTCTAACTATGGCTACACCTTC. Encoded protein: CASSLTASNYGYTF.

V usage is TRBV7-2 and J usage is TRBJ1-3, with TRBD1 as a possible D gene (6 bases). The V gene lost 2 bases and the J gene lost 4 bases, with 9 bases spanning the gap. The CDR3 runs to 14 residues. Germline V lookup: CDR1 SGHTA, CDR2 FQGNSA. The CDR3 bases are TGTGCCAGCAGCTTATCAGGGGAAGGAAACACCATATATTTT. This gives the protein CASSLSGEGNTIYF.

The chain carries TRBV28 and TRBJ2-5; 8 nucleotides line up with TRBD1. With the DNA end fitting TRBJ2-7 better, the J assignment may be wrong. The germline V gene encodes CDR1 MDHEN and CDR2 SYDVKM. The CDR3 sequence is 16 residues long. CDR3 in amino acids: CASSFSDRVGSAEQYF. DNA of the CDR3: TGTGCCAGCAGTTTCTCGGACAGGGTCGGGTCCGCCGAGCAGTACTTC.

In DNA, the CDR3 is TGCAGTGCCAACTACGAGCAGTACTTC. This sequence encodes CSANYEQYF. The chain links TRBV20-1 to TRBJ2-7; no definite D call. The V gene's germline CDR1 is DFQATT and CDR2 SNEGSKA (reference sequence). The CDR3 contains 9 residues. The V end lost 6 bases, the J end lost 3 bases, and 3 bases lay between the germline ends.

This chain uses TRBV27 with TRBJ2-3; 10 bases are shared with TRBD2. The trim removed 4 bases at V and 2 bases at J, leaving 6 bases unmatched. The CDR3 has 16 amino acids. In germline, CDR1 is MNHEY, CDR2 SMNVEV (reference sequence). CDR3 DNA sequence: TGTGCCAGCAGTTACCGAGCGGGGGGGCACACAGATACGCAGTATTTT. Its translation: CASSYRAGGHTDTQYF.

CDR3 sequence reads: CASSRQVDQPQHF. The CDR3 coding sequence is TGTGCCAGTAGTCGACAGGTCGATCAGCCCCAGCATTTT. This sequence joins TRBV19 and TRBJ1-5, with a tentative D call TRBD1 (6 bases). The CDR3 is made up of 13 amino acids. V lost 5 bases and J 5 bases, leaving 10 bases between the germline ends. Germline lookup yields CDR1 LNHDA and CDR2 SQIVND (reference sequence).

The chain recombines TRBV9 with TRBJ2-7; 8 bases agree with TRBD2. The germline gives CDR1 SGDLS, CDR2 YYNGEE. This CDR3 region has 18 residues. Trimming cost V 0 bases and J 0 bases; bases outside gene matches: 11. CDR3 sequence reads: CASSVGPAGAPSSYEQYF. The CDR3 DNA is TGTGCCAGCAGCGTAGGGCCAGCGGGGGCTCCTAGCTCCTACGAGCAGTACTTC.

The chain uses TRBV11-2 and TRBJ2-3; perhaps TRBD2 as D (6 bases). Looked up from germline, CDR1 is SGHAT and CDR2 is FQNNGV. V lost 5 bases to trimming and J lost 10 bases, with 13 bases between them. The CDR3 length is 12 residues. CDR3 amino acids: CASSQTPGAQYF. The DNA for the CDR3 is TGTGCCAGCAGCCAGACCCCGGGGGCGCAGTATTTT.

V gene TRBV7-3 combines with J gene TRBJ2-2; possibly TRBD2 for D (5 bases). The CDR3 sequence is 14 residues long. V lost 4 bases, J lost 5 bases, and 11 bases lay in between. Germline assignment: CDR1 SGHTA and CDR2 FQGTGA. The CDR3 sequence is CASSSKRGTGELFF. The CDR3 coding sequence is TGTGCCAGCAGCTCAAAACGGGGTACCGGGGAGCTGTTTTTT.